The rows below give T cell receptor beta chains drawn from one sample of a study of cytomegalovirus exposure and HLA in healthy donors. This table comes from immunoSEQ multiplex PCR, and its TCRdb copy is limited to in-frame clones, with some not included. The data hold 100,000 to 150,000 clones, with 80% to 85% observed a single time. Source material: PBMCs. The receptors come from a woman in her thirties in good health and CMV-seronegative. Each CDR3 is given with its conserved first and last residue. D genes are given only for firm matches. Some rows mark clone size as missing; the rest say once, few, many or name a class of expanded clone.

V	size	D	J	DNA	CDR3
TRBV2	-	-	TRBJ2-1	TGTGCCAGCAGTGAAGGGGGCGGGGAAGGTTCCTACAATGAGCAGTTCTTC	CASSEGGGEGSYNEQFF
TRBV29-1	-	TRBD2	TRBJ2-1	TGCAGCGTTACCGGGAGGAGCTCCTACAATGAGCAGTTCTTC	CSVTGRSSYNEQFF
TRBV11-3	few	TRBD2	TRBJ2-1	TGTGCCAGCAGCCCCGGACTAGCGGGCCGCTCCTACAATGAGCAGTTCTTC	CASSPGLAGRSYNEQFF
TRBV27	-	-	TRBJ2-7	TGTGCCAGCAGTTTACGCGGGATTAGCTCCTACGAGCAGTACTTC	CASSLRGISSYEQYF
TRBV5-1	-	TRBD2	TRBJ2-7	TGCGCCAGCAGCTTGGGATGGACTAGCGGGACCGCCTACGAGCAGTACTTC	CASSLGWTSGTAYEQYF
TRBV2	once	-	TRBJ2-5	TGTGCCAGCAACACAGGGTACCAAGAGACCCAGTACTTC	CASNTGYQETQYF
TRBV11-2	-	TRBD1	TRBJ2-5	TGTGCCAGCAGGGGACAGGGGTACCAAGAGACCCAGTACTTC	CASRGQGYQETQYF
TRBV5-4	-	TRBD2	TRBJ2-3	TGTGCCAGCAGCGGAATAGCGGGAGGCACAGATACGCAGTATTTT	CASSGIAGGTDTQYF
TRBV11-3	-	-	TRBJ2-1	TGTGCCAGCAGCTTAGATAAAGGACTACACAATGAGCAGTTCTTC	CASSLDKGLHNEQFF
TRBV12-5	-	-	TRBJ1-2	TGTGCTAGTGGTTTGGAGCTTACAGGTCTCGGTGGCTACACCTTC	CASGLELTGLGGYTF
TRBV7-2	-	TRBD2	TRBJ2-7	TGTGCCAGCAGCGACGGACTAGCGGGTCAGGCCTACGAGCAGTACTTC	CASSDGLAGQAYEQYF
TRBV5-1	-	TRBD1	TRBJ2-7	TGCGCCAGCAGCTTGGCAGACAGGGGAGACGAGCAGTACTTC	CASSLADRGDEQYF
TRBV7-9	-	TRBD1	TRBJ2-7	TGTGCCAGCAGTTTCGGACAGGTCTCCTACGAGCAGTACTTC	CASSFGQVSYEQYF
TRBV6-5	-	TRBD1	TRBJ1-2	TGTGCCAGCTACAGTACAGGGGGCTTTTCCTATGGCTACACCTTC	CASYSTGGFSYGYTF
TRBV30	-	-	TRBJ1-6	TGTGCCTGGAGAGGGGAACAGCTCCATAATTCACCCCTCCACTTT	CAWRGEQLHNSPLHF
TRBV5-1	-	TRBD1	TRBJ2-7	TGCGCCAGCAGCTTGGGACAGGGTATGAGCGAGCAGTACTTC	CASSLGQGMSEQYF
TRBV6-5	-	-	TRBJ2-3	TGTGCCAGCAGTTACTCGACAGTGACAGATACGCAGTATTTT	CASSYSTVTDTQYF
TRBV5-1	-	-	TRBJ2-1	TGCGCCAGCAGCTTGGCACAGCCCTACAATGAGCAGTTCTTC	CASSLAQPYNEQFF
TRBV7-9	once	-	TRBJ2-3	TGTGCCAGCAGCCCAGGAGGGGGCACAGATACGCAGTATTTT	CASSPGGGTDTQYF
TRBV11-3	-	TRBD2	TRBJ2-3	TGTGCCAGCAGCCCTCGGACTAGCGGGGGCACAGATACGCAGTATTTT	CASSPRTSGGTDTQYF
TRBV27	-	TRBD2	TRBJ2-3	TGTGCCAGCAGGCCGGGTGCGGGAGCGGCAGATACGCAGTATTTT	CASRPGAGAADTQYF
TRBV11-2	-	-	TRBJ1-1	TGTGCCAGCACCTCCGGTCAAGCTTTCTTT	CASTSGQAFF
TRBV5-6	-	TRBD2	TRBJ2-3	TGTGCCAGCAGCTTGCGGACTAGCGGACCCACAGATACGCAGTATTTT	CASSLRTSGPTDTQYF
TRBV6-5	-	-	TRBJ1-5	TGTGCCAGCAGGGGGGCCGGGGCTTACAATCAGCCCCAGCATTTT	CASRGAGAYNQPQHF
TRBV18	-	TRBD2	TRBJ2-5	TGTGCCAGCTCACCAAGAGCGGGGGGGGCCTTGTACCAAGAGACCCAGTACTTC	CASSPRAGGALYQETQYF
TRBV9	-	TRBD2	TRBJ2-7	TGTGCCAGCAGCGCCCCAGCGGGAGGGATCGAAGACGAGCAGTACTTC	CASSAPAGGIEDEQYF
TRBV15	few	TRBD1	TRBJ1-2	TGTGCCACCAGCAGAGATAGGGGGCAGGGGGACAACTATGGCTACACCTTC	CATSRDRGQGDNYGYTF
TRBV6-1	-	-	TRBJ1-2	TGTGCCAGCAGTGAAGTGCGGGGCTACACCTTC	CASSEVRGYTF
TRBV10-3	few	TRBD2	TRBJ2-7	TGTGCCATCAGTGAGTCTGCGGGAGCGGCCCAGCGTGGGGAGCAGTACTTC	CAISESAGAAQRGEQYF
TRBV29-1	-	-	TRBJ1-2	TGCAGCGTTGGACAGTATAACTATGGCTACACCTTC	CSVGQYNYGYTF
TRBV11-2	few	-	TRBJ2-2	TGTGCCAGCAGCCCATCCGGACTCTCGAACACCGGGGAGCTGTTTTTT	CASSPSGLSNTGELFF
TRBV29-1	-	TRBD2	TRBJ2-2	TGCAGCGTTGCTAGCGGGAGGAACACCGGGGAGCTGTTTTTT	CSVASGRNTGELFF
TRBV9	-	-	TRBJ1-1	TGTGCCAGCAGCGTAGGTATGGAGAGCACTGAAGCTTTCTTT	CASSVGMESTEAFF
TRBV2	-	TRBD2	TRBJ2-2	TGTGCCAGCCCCAGACTAGCGGGGACGAACACCGGGGAGCTGTTTTTT	CASPRLAGTNTGELFF
TRBV7-9	once	-	TRBJ2-3	TGTGCCAGCAGCTCCGGAGCAGATACGCAGTATTTT	CASSSGADTQYF
TRBV11-3	-	-	TRBJ2-5	TGTGCCAGCAGCTTAAGTATCCCATGGAGCTCTATCGGAGAGACCCAGTACTTC	CASSLSIPWSSIGETQYF
TRBV19	-	-	TRBJ1-3	TGTGCCAGTAGTATGGAGGGCGGAGGAAACACCATATATTTT	CASSMEGGGNTIYF
TRBV21-1	-	-	TRBJ2-5	TGTGCCAGCAGCAAAGTTGCCGGGACAGAGTACCAAGAGACCCAGTACTTC	CASSKVAGTEYQETQYF
TRBV10-3	-	TRBD1	TRBJ1-2	TGTGCCATCAGTGAGTTGACAGGGGTCGTATATGGCTACACCTTC	CAISELTGVVYGYTF
TRBV6-6	once	-	TRBJ2-3	TGTGCCACGGGGGCGGGGGGCACAGATACGCAGTATTTT	CATGAGGTDTQYF
TRBV6-5	-	TRBD1	TRBJ1-1	TGTGCCAGCAGGTACAGGGGTCGAACTGAAGCTTTCTTT	CASRYRGRTEAFF
TRBV4-1	-	-	TRBJ1-3	TGCGCCAGCAGCCAAGAAAAGTCCGGACTGCTTGGTGGGAACACCATATATTTT	CASSQEKSGLLGGNTIYF
TRBV9	-	TRBD1	TRBJ1-1	TGTGCCAGCAGCGATACAGGGGGGTACACTGAAGCTTTCTTT	CASSDTGGYTEAFF
TRBV10-2	once	TRBD2	TRBJ2-5	TGCGCCAGCAGCCTAGCGGGAGGGGAGGAGACCCAGTACTTC	CASSLAGGEETQYF
TRBV7-9	-	TRBD2	TRBJ2-1	TGTGCCAGCAGACCCGGGACTAGCAATGAGCAGTTCTTC	CASRPGTSNEQFF
TRBV6-6	-	TRBD1	TRBJ2-5	TGTGCCAGCAGCACCGGACAGGGCAATATAGGGGAGACCCAGTACTTC	CASSTGQGNIGETQYF
TRBV5-1	-	-	TRBJ2-7	TGCGCCAGCAGCACGGACACGAACTACGAGCAGTACTTC	CASSTDTNYEQYF
TRBV5-1	-	-	TRBJ1-3	TGCGCCAGCCAGGCGGCGGGGGGAAACACCATATATTTT	CASQAAGGNTIYF
TRBV7-2	-	-	TRBJ1-5	TGTGCCAGCAGCCTCTCAGGGGCTCTTGGCAATCAGCCCCAGCATTTT	CASSLSGALGNQPQHF
TRBV30	-	-	TRBJ1-4	TGTGCCTGGGGTGAGGGGACTCTAGGTGAAAAACTGTTTTTT	CAWGEGTLGEKLFF
TRBV5-8	-	TRBD1	TRBJ2-4	TGTGCCAGCAGACAGGGGGCAGTAAACATTCAGTACTTC	CASRQGAVNIQYF
TRBV7-2	once	TRBD2	TRBJ2-7	TGTGCCAGCAGCCTAAGACTAGCGGGAGCCTACGAGCAGTACTTC	CASSLRLAGAYEQYF
TRBV14	-	-	TRBJ1-1	TGTGCCAGCAGCCAAGTGGAAGGGGCTGAAGCTTTCTTT	CASSQVEGAEAFF
TRBV6-5	-	-	TRBJ2-7	TGTGCCAGCAGTTACTCGCAACTATTTCCTAGCGAGCAGTACTTC	CASSYSQLFPSEQYF
TRBV11-1	-	-	TRBJ1-6	TGTGCCAGCAGTAGCGGGACTGCGAATTCACCCCTCCACTTT	CASSSGTANSPLHF